This T cell receptor (beta chain) was observed in a study of CD8 T cells in ankylosing spondylitis. The table lists this clonotype with a few counts. TCRdb re-derived calls from the 5' RACE reads in MiXCR, one entry per CDR3 protein. The sample includes a few hundred thousand distinct CDR3 sequences, 11% of them seen just once. The CDR3 spans 12 residues. CDR1 and CDR2 from the germline V gene are LGHDT and YNNKEL (reference sequence). Between the trimmed V and J ends, which lost 6 bases and 5 bases, there was a span of 9 bases. The origin of this receptor is a female donor with ankylosing spondylitis or in good health (not recorded which). Material: blood, either unsorted or a sorted T cell fraction (not recorded which). J is TRBJ2-3 and V is TRBV3-1; D call uncertain. CDR3: CASSPFGDTQYF. The CDR3 nucleotides are TGTGCCAGCAGTCCGTTCGGAGATACGCAGTATTTT.